The 15 T cell receptor beta chains in this list originate from one sample, sequenced in a study of blood T cell repertoires in COVID-19. Data came from immunoSEQ multiplex PCR; TCRdb stores just in-frame clones and leaves some out. The sample yields around 240,000 clones, around 86% seen once. The material sequenced was peripheral blood. The receptors come from a woman aged 25-40 years who had recovered from COVID-19.

The gene calls are TRBV5-1 and TRBJ1-2; D may be TRBD1 (5 bases). The CDR3 has 15 residues. V was pared by 0 bases and J by 2 bases, with 11 bases between. CDR1 is SGHRS, CDR2 YFSETQ, per germline. CDR3 protein: CASSLELGANYGYTF. As DNA, the CDR3 is TGCGCCAGCAGCTTGGAGTTAGGGGCCAACTATGGCTACACCTTC.

This clone was picked up a small number of times. The chain recombines TRBV3-1 (or the pseudogene TRBV3-2) with TRBJ1-1, with a tentative D call TRBD1 (6 bases). Trimming shortened V by 4 bases and J by 0 bases, and 15 bases separated the two germline ends. CDR1 LGHDT and CDR2 YNNKEL come from the germline V gene (reference sequence). The CDR3 has 16 amino acids. The CDR3 nucleotides are TGTGCCAGCAGCCCCGGCAGGGGACTATTGAACACTGAAGCTTTCTTT. This translates into CASSPGRGLLNTEAFF.

This clone is medium-sized. The chain employs TRBV18 and TRBJ2-7; the match to TRBD1 covers 9 bases. With 3 bases clipped from V and 4 bases from J, the junction kept 4 bases outside the gene matches. Germline V lookup: CDR1 KGHSH, CDR2 LQKENI. The CDR3 consists of 14 residues. The CDR3 loop is CASSPDRGSYEQYF. In DNA, the CDR3 is TGTGCCAGCTCACCGGACAGGGGTAGTTACGAGCAGTACTTC.

The chain is built from TRBV20-1 and TRBJ2-5; D gene uncertain. V lost 5 bases and J 2 bases, leaving 6 bases between the germline ends. Per the germline V gene, CDR1 is DFQATT and CDR2 is SNEGSKA (reference sequence). There are 11 residues in the CDR3. This CDR3 is CSAQDQETQYF. CDR3 nucleotide sequence: TGCAGTGCTCAGGATCAAGAGACCCAGTACTTC.

This clone was seen a few times. This chain joins TRBV30 and TRBJ1-5; 7 nucleotides align to TRBD1. CDR3 size: 13 residues. Germline-derived CDR1 and CDR2 are GTSNPN and SVGIG (reference sequence). Germline trimming cut 5 bases from V and 2 bases from J; bases unmatched to any gene: 3. CDR3 sequence: CAWAGGGNQPQHF. CDR3 nucleotide sequence: TGTGCCTGGGCAGGGGGTGGCAATCAGCCCCAGCATTTT.

This chain uses TRBV5-4 with TRBJ1-5, with a tentative D call TRBD1 (5 bases). Per germline, CDR1 SGHNT and CDR2 YYREEE (reference sequence). V lost 0 bases and J lost 1, with 8 bases in between. The CDR3 extends over 15 amino acids. CDR3 residues: CASSLGPGSNQPQHF. The CDR3 DNA reads TGTGCCAGCAGCTTGGGCCCAGGGAGCAATCAGCCCCAGCATTTT.

The V gene is TRBV11-1, the J gene TRBJ2-7, with D possibly being TRBD1 (6 bases). This CDR3 is 14 amino acids long. Germline V gene lookup returns CDR1 SGHAT and CDR2 FQDESV (reference sequence). V was trimmed by 5 bases and J by 3 bases, leaving 14 bases between them. The CDR3 loop reads CASSLLPGVYEQYF. CDR3 bases: TGTGCCAGCAGCCTACTCCCAGGGGTCTACGAGCAGTACTTC.

The rearrangement uses TRBV14 and TRBJ2-3; 8 bases agree with TRBD2. The J segment lost 2 bases and the V segment lost 4 bases, leaving 5 bases of the junction unmatched. There are 15 residues in the CDR3. Germline V gene data show CDR1 as SGHDN and CDR2 as FVKESK. CDR3 in amino acids: CASSLLAGFTDTQYF. The CDR3 DNA reads TGTGCCAGCAGCCTCTTAGCGGGGTTCACAGATACGCAGTATTTT.

The chain combines TRBV7-9 with TRBJ1-4; D gene ambiguous. The CDR3 runs 15 residues. Germline V lookup: CDR1 SEHNR, CDR2 FQNEAQ (reference sequence). V dropped 8 bases and J dropped 3 bases, with 16 bases sitting between them. In DNA, the CDR3 is TGTGCCAGCCCCGAGGGTGTTGGGCCTAATGAAAAACTGTTTTTT. It yields the protein CASPEGVGPNEKLFF.

The chain couples TRBV5-1 to TRBJ1-2, with D possibly TRBD1 on 6 matching bases. CDR3 length: 16 residues. The germline V gene has CDR1 SGHRS and CDR2 YFSETQ. V dropped 0 bases and J dropped 8 bases, with 20 bases sitting between them. The CDR3, as DNA: TGCGCCAGCAGCTTGGAAGATTTCCAGGGGCTGTGGGGCTACACCTTC. Its translation: CASSLEDFQGLWGYTF.

The rearrangement joins TRBV4-2 to TRBJ2-7; D perhaps matches TRBD1 (6 bases). In germline, CDR1 is LGHNA, CDR2 YNFKEQ. This CDR3 is 14 amino acids long. Trimming shortened V by 4 bases and J by 1 base, and 11 bases separated the two germline ends. CDR3 bases: TGTGCCAGCAGCCTAGGGACATATTCCTACGAGCAGTACTTC. Amino acid sequence: CASSLGTYSYEQYF.

The rearrangement links TRBV5-1 to TRBJ1-5; the D is unclear. V was trimmed by 1 base and J by 0 bases, leaving 8 bases between them. In germline, CDR1 is SGHRS, CDR2 YFSETQ. This CDR3 is built from 15 residues. CDR3 DNA sequence: TGCGCCAGCAGCTTGTTCGGTGATAGCAATCAGCCCCAGCATTTT. Its translation: CASSLFGDSNQPQHF.

V is TRBV3-1 (or the pseudogene TRBV3-2) and J is TRBJ1-4, with TRBD1 identical over 9 bases. The CDR3 contains 15 residues. Germline lookup yields CDR1 LGHDT and CDR2 YNNKEL (reference sequence). J gave up 8 bases and V 8 bases, and 12 bases lay outside the gene matches. CDR3 coding DNA: TGTGCCAGCTCCCGATCCGGGACAGGGTCCGAAAAACTGTTTTTT. Translated, it gives CASSRSGTGSEKLFF.

The rearrangement uses TRBV5-8 and TRBJ2-6; 9 positions match TRBD1. The CDR3 contains 16 residues. Germline lookup yields CDR1 SGHTS and CDR2 YDEGEE. With 3 bases clipped from V and 4 bases from J, the junction kept 5 bases outside the gene matches. The CDR3 protein is CASSSYRGPGANVLTF. DNA of the CDR3: TGTGCCAGCAGCTCTTACAGGGGGCCAGGGGCCAACGTCCTGACTTTC.

The V call is TRBV4-1, the J call TRBJ1-1, with 8 bases matching TRBD1. V gave up 3 bases and J gave up 10 bases; unmatched junction bases: 19. CDR3 length: 17 amino acids. Germline values: CDR1 MGHRA, CDR2 YSYEKL. The CDR3 sequence: CASSQDRDTAYAFGAFF. CDR3 bases: TGCGCCAGCAGCCAGGACAGGGATACCGCCTATGCGTTTGGAGCTTTCTTT.